Presented here are 17 T cell receptor beta chains from one specimen sequenced in a study of blood T cell repertoires in COVID-19. Clones were sequenced by immunoSEQ multiplex PCR, and TCRdb holds only the in-frame ones, with some missing. The table shows around 250,000 clones, with approximately 89% occurring only once. The sample taken for sequencing was PBMCs or T cells enriched from blood (not recorded which). The receptors here all came from a middle-aged woman with acute COVID-19.

V and J are TRBV28 and TRBJ2-1; 15 bases line up with TRBD2. Trimming removed 6 bases from V and 3 bases from J; junction bases left unmatched: 12. The germline gives CDR1 MDHEN, CDR2 SYDVKM. CDR3 length equals 19 residues. CDR3 in amino acids: CASRYRGTSGRSGYNEQFF. The DNA for the CDR3 is TGTGCCAGCAGGTACAGAGGGACTAGCGGGAGGAGCGGCTACAATGAGCAGTTCTTC.

The J gene is TRBJ2-1, the V gene TRBV16; 9 bases align to TRBD2. There are 16 residues in the CDR3. J gave up 6 bases and V 6 bases, and 12 bases lay outside the gene matches. Per germline, CDR1 KGHSY and CDR2 FQNENV. The CDR3 nucleotides read TGTGCCAGCAGTCGACCGGTAGCGGGAGCCAGCAATGAGCAGTTCTTC. As protein: CASSRPVAGASNEQFF.

V is TRBV27 and J is TRBJ1-1, with a possible D match to TRBD1 (5 bases). V was cut by 6 bases and J by 4 bases, with 12 bases left in between. CDR1 MNHEY and CDR2 SMNVEV come from the germline V gene (reference sequence). This CDR3 is 13 amino acids long. The CDR3 coding sequence is TGTGCCAGCAGGCCCGGGGGGGGCACTGAAGCTTTCTTT. This gives the protein CASRPGGGTEAFF.

The J gene is TRBJ2-6, the V gene TRBV3-1 (or the pseudogene TRBV3-2); possible D gene TRBD1, 5 bases. The ends were cut back, 0 bases at V and 0 bases at J, with 18 bases in the middle. Germline CDR1 is LGHDT and CDR2 is YNNKEL (reference sequence). The CDR3 is 20 residues long. CDR3 amino acids: CASSQEHRRTKSSGANVLTF. The CDR3, as DNA: TGTGCCAGCAGCCAAGAACACAGGCGGACGAAAAGCTCTGGGGCCAACGTCCTGACTTTC.

The chain is built from TRBV24-1 and TRBJ2-1; 10 bases match TRBD1. CDR3 length: 15 residues. Per the germline V gene, CDR1 is KGHDR and CDR2 is SFDVKD. Losses at the gene ends were 3 bases for V and 10 bases for J; bases not matched to a gene: 8. Here the CDR3 DNA reads TGTGCCACCAGTGATCCGGGACAGGGGATAGGGGAGCAGTTCTTC. This gives the protein CATSDPGQGIGEQFF.

The CDR3 here is CASGLGVNEQFF. The DNA of the CDR3 is TGTGCTAGTGGTTTGGGCGTCAATGAGCAGTTCTTC. This chain links TRBV12-5 with TRBJ2-1; D gene uncertain. V dropped 1 base and J dropped 6 bases, with 4 bases sitting between them. This CDR3 comprises 12 residues. Germline lookup yields CDR1 LGHNT and CDR2 FRNRAP.

The sample holds a few counts of this clone. This chain joins TRBV24-1 and TRBJ2-1, with a weak D call TRBD1 (6 bases). The CDR3 consists of 13 residues. Germline-derived CDR1 and CDR2 are KGHDR and SFDVKD. The ends were cut back, 6 bases at V and 3 bases at J, with 8 bases in the middle. The CDR3 region is CATSLDSYNEQFF. Here the CDR3 DNA reads TGTGCCACCAGTCTGGACAGCTACAATGAGCAGTTCTTC.

In this sample, this clone turned up once. The CDR3 DNA sequence: TGTGCCAGCAGCGTACTCTTACAGGGTCCCACCGGGGAGCTGTTTTTT. Residues: CASSVLLQGPTGELFF. The rearrangement joins TRBV2 to TRBJ2-2, with a tentative D call TRBD1 (6 bases). Germline-derived CDR1 and CDR2 are SNHLY and FYNNEI. Trimming left V 6 bases short and J 4 bases short, with 18 bases between. The length of the CDR3 is 16 residues.

This rearrangement joins TRBV24-1 to TRBJ1-2, with 9 positions matching TRBD1. The V and J ends lost 4 bases and 4 bases, in that order; junction bases with no gene match: 0. Germline V gene data show CDR1 as KGHDR and CDR2 as SFDVKD. CDR3 length: 13 residues. The CDR3 region is CATSEDRGYGYTF. Written as DNA, the CDR3 is TGTGCCACCAGTGAGGACAGGGGCTATGGCTACACCTTC.

The chain is built from TRBV6-5 and TRBJ1-4, with 7 bases fitting TRBD1. V shed 2 bases, J shed 8 bases, and the junction held 5 bases outside the gene matches. The CDR3 spans 14 residues. Looked up from germline, CDR1 is MNHEY and CDR2 is SVGAGI. Written as DNA, the CDR3 is TGTGCCAGCAGTTACACCGACAGGGTCGAAAAACTGTTTTTT. Protein sequence: CASSYTDRVEKLFF.

In its sample, this clone was seen once. This chain joins TRBV6-6 and TRBJ2-5, with 9 bases lining up with TRBD2. The CDR3 has 17 amino acids. Germline CDR1 MNHNY, CDR2 SVGAGI (reference sequence). With V trimmed by 5 bases and J by 3 bases, 13 bases remained unmatched. In DNA, the CDR3 is TGTGCCAGCAGTCTATCCTCCCTCTCTAGCGGGAAAGAGACCCAGTACTTC. The encoded protein is CASSLSSLSSGKETQYF.

This sequence joins TRBV5-5 and TRBJ2-1, with D possibly matching TRBD2 (6 bases). Germline V CDR1 and CDR2: SGHKS, YYEKEE (reference sequence). The CDR3 extends over 16 amino acids. Trimming removed 0 bases from V and 5 bases from J, with 15 bases in between. CDR3 in DNA: TGTGCCAGCAGCTTGGCCTGGCCTAGCGAGAACAATGAGCAGTTCTTC. Translating gives CASSLAWPSENNEQFF.

This chain links TRBV3-1 (or the pseudogene TRBV3-2) with TRBJ2-7, with a possible D match to TRBD2 (5 bases). The CDR3 has 14 amino acids. The V gene's germline CDR1 is LGHDT and CDR2 YNNKEL (reference sequence). V lost 0 bases and J lost 5, with 11 bases in between. The CDR3 reads CASSQDSGVNEQYV. The CDR3 coding sequence is TGTGCCAGCAGCCAAGATTCCGGGGTTAACGAGCAGTACGTC.

V and J are TRBV6-6 and TRBJ1-1; 7 nucleotides match TRBD1. This CDR3 region has 14 residues. CDR1 is MNHNY, CDR2 SVGAGI, per germline (reference sequence). J lost 0 bases, V lost 5 bases, and 3 bases had no gene match. CDR3 nucleotide sequence: TGTGCCAGCAGTCGACAGGGCCTGAACACTGAAGCTTTCTTT. The encoded protein is CASSRQGLNTEAFF.

The rearrangement uses TRBV3-1 (or the pseudogene TRBV3-2) and TRBJ1-3; no definite D call. Germline V gives CDR1 LGHDT, CDR2 YNNKEL (reference sequence). The V and J ends lost 4 bases and 3 bases respectively, with 7 bases between them. The CDR3 is 13 amino acids. The CDR3 DNA reads as TGTGCCAGCAGCCTAAATCTTGGAAACACCATATATTTT. This gives the protein CASSLNLGNTIYF.

The CDR3, as DNA: TGTGCCAGCAGCGTAGCTAGCGGAAGCTCTGGAAACACCATATATTTT. Amino acids: CASSVASGSSGNTIYF. The chain links TRBV9 to TRBJ1-3; D gene ambiguous. Germline-derived CDR1 and CDR2 are SGDLS and YYNGEE. The CDR3 consists of 16 residues. V lost 0 bases and J lost 0, with 10 bases in between.

V is TRBV12-3 or TRBV12-4 and J is TRBJ1-2; 10 bases fit TRBD1. The CDR3 is made up of 13 amino acids. The V segment lost 5 bases and the J segment 8 bases; nucleotides outside the gene matches: 5. The CDR3 region has the DNA TGTGCCAGCAGTCCCGGGACAGGGGACGGCTACACCTTC. This encodes CASSPGTGDGYTF.